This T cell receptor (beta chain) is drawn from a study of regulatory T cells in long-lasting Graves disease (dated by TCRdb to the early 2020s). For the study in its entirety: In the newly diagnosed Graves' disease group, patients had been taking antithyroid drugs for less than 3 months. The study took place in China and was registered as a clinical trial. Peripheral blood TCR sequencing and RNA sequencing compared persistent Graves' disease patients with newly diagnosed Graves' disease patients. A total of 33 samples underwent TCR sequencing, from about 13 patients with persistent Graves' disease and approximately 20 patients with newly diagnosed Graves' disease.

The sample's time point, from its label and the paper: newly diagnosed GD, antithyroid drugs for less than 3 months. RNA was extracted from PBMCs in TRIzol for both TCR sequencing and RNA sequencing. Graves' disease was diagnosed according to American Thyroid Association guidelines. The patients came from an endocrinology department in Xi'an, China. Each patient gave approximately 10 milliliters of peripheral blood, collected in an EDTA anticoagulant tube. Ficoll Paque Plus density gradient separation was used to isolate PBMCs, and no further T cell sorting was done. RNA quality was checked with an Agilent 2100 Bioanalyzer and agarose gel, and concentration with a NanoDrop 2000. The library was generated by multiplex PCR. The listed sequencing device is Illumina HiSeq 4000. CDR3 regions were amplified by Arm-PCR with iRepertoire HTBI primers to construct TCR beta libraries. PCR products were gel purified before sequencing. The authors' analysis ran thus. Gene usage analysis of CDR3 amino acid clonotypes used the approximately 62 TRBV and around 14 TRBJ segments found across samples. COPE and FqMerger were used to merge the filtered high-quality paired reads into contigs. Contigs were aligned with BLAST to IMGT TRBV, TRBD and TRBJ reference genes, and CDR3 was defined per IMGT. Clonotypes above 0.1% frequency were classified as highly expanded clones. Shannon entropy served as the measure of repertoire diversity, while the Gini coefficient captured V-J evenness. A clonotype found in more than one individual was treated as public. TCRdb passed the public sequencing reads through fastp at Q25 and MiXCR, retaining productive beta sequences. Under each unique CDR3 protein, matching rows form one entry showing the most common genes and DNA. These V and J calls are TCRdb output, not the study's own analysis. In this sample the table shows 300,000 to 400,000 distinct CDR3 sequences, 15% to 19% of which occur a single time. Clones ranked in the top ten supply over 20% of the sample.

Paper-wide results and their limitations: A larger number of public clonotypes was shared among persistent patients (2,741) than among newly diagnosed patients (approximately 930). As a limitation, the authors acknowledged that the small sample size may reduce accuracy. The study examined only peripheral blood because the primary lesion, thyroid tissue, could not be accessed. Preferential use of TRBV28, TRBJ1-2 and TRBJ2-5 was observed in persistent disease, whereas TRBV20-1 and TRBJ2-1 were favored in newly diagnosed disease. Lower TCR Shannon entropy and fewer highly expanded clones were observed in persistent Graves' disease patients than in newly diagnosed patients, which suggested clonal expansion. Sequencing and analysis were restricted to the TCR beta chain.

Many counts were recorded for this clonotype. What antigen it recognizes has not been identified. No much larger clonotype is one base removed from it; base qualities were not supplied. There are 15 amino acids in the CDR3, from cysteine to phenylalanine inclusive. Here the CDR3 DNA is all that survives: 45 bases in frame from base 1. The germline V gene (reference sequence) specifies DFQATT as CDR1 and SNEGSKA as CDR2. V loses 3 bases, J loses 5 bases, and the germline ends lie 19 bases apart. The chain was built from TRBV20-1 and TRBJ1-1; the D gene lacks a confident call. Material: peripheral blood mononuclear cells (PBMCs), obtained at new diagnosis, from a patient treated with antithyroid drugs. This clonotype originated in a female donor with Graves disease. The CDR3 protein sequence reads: CSARPPLGMGTEAFF. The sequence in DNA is TGCAGTGCTAGGCCTCCCTTGGGGATGGGAACTGAAGCTTTCTTT.